This is a list of T cell receptor beta chains from one sample in a study of beta chain features in type 1 diabetes. Assay used: immunoSEQ multiplex PCR; TCRdb lists only in-frame clones, some missing. The sample carries fewer than 400,000 clones, around 9.7% recorded once. Sequencing used central memory CD4+ T cells from blood. The receptors stem from a man aged 25-45 years with type 1 diabetes. The CDR3 runs from the conserved cysteine through the conserved F or W. The D gene is left open where the match is weak. Only part of the rows carry a size: once, few, many, or a class if the clone is expanded.

d_call: .
clone_size: .
j_call: TRBJ2-7
v_call: TRBV6-5
cdr3_nt: TGTGCCAGCAGCAACAGCCTGGGGGAGCAGTACTTC
cdr3_aa: CASSNSLGEQYF

d_call: .
clone_size: .
j_call: TRBJ2-2
v_call: TRBV9
cdr3_nt: TGTGCCAGCAGCGTAGCCAGCGGCTGGACCGGGGAGCTGTTTTTT
cdr3_aa: CASSVASGWTGELFF

d_call: TRBD2
clone_size: few
j_call: TRBJ2-3
v_call: TRBV29-1
cdr3_nt: TGCAGCGTTGCCGGGGGGACAGATACGCAGTATTTT
cdr3_aa: CSVAGGTDTQYF

d_call: .
clone_size: .
j_call: TRBJ1-5
v_call: TRBV2
cdr3_nt: TGTGCCAGCAGCGAGCTCCTTAGCAATCAGCCCCAGCATTTT
cdr3_aa: CASSELLSNQPQHF

d_call: .
clone_size: .
j_call: TRBJ2-2
v_call: TRBV6-1
cdr3_nt: TGTGCCAGCAGACAGGAGGGCACCGGGGAGCTGTTTTTT
cdr3_aa: CASRQEGTGELFF

d_call: TRBD1
clone_size: few
j_call: TRBJ2-1
v_call: TRBV28
cdr3_nt: TGTGCCAGCAGTACCCACGGGACAGGGAATAATGAGCAGTTCTTC
cdr3_aa: CASSTHGTGNNEQFF

d_call: .
clone_size: .
j_call: TRBJ1-5
v_call: TRBV28
cdr3_nt: TGTGCCAGCAGTCCCGAGACAGGTCGCAATCAGCCCCAGCATTTT
cdr3_aa: CASSPETGRNQPQHF

d_call: TRBD1
clone_size: .
j_call: TRBJ2-1
v_call: TRBV28
cdr3_nt: TGTGCCAGCAGGGGGACAGCCTATACTGTGTTCTTC
cdr3_aa: CASRGTAYTVFF

d_call: .
clone_size: .
j_call: TRBJ2-1
v_call: TRBV6-1
cdr3_nt: TGTGCCAGCAGTGAAGAGGGGCAGCAGTTCTTC
cdr3_aa: CASSEEGQQFF

d_call: .
clone_size: .
j_call: TRBJ2-5
v_call: TRBV19
cdr3_nt: TGTGCCTCGACCCCCTCGACTCGCCGGGAGACCCAGTACTTC
cdr3_aa: CASTPSTRRETQYF

d_call: TRBD2
clone_size: .
j_call: TRBJ2-3
v_call: TRBV10-2
cdr3_nt: TGCGCCAGCAAACCGGCCCTAGCGGGGGGCACAGATACGCAGTATTTT
cdr3_aa: CASKPALAGGTDTQYF

d_call: .
clone_size: many
j_call: TRBJ1-2
v_call: TRBV9
cdr3_nt: TGTGCCAGCAGCGTAGACCTTCGGGCTACGGACGGCTACACCTTC
cdr3_aa: CASSVDLRATDGYTF

d_call: .
clone_size: few
j_call: TRBJ1-1
v_call: TRBV25-1
cdr3_nt: TGTGCCAGCAGTGAACAGGGAGTCGTCACTGAAGCTTTCTTT
cdr3_aa: CASSEQGVVTEAFF

d_call: .
clone_size: .
j_call: TRBJ2-3
v_call: TRBV9
cdr3_nt: TGTGCCAGCAGCGTTGGGAACACAGATACGCAGTATTTT
cdr3_aa: CASSVGNTDTQYF

d_call: .
clone_size: .
j_call: TRBJ2-5
v_call: TRBV18
cdr3_nt: TGTGCCAGCTCCCGAAGACAGGAAAATCAAGAGACCCAGTACTTC
cdr3_aa: CASSRRQENQETQYF